This T cell receptor (beta chain) emerged from a study of shared clonotypes between healthy human individuals. On this clone itself: Its matching antigen is unknown. A much larger clone differs from this one at a single base, so this may be a read error.

Study-level results: Clonotype sharing among the donors was expected to vary with sequencing depth.

PCR replicates from unsorted PBMC used 250 to 300 ng DNA, and this amount was tens of thousands of T cell genomes. Unsorted PBMC DNA was sequenced on ten immunoSEQ deep assay plates. In the original processing: ImmunoSEQ only sent back junction sequences with no quality scores, so filtering was done differently. TCRdb's table, derived via immunoSEQ multiplex PCR, lists solely in-frame clones and lacks some. That table is the source of V, J and clone size, and D and trimming were worked out from the DNA. Here the sample spans about 480,000 clones, approximately 79% being singletons. This CDR3 has 11 amino acids. Germline V gene data show CDR1 as ENHRY and CDR2 as SYGVKD. The V and J ends lost 3 bases and 4 bases respectively, with 4 bases between them.

Sequenced input: PBMCs. This receptor was obtained from a woman aged 40 to 50 in good health. Some clones in this sample may be carry-over from other donors' samples. V usage is TRBV10-3 and J usage is TRBJ2-7; D unclear. Here the CDR3 DNA reads TGTGCCATCAGTGAAGAGTACGAGCAGTACTTC. Its protein is CAISEEYEQYF.